One sample yielded the 2 T cell receptor beta chains listed below, sequenced in a study of early T cells in non-severe SARS-CoV-2 infection. TCRdb independently ran MiXCR on the 5' RACE reads; one entry per CDR3 protein. The sample includes about 64,000 distinct CDR3 sequences, just over 20% of them seen just once. Sequencing used whole blood, obtained at baseline. The origin of the receptors is an adult who was a healthcare worker with PCR-confirmed SARS-CoV-2 infection or an uninfected control (not recorded which).

V is TRBV30 and J is TRBJ1-6; unclear D gene. This CDR3 is 11 amino acids long. Germline V gene sequence: CDR1 GTSNPN, CDR2 SVGIG (reference sequence). Trimming pared 0 bases from V and 7 bases from J, leaving 1 base between. CDR3 sequence reads: CAWSVNSPLHF. Written as DNA, the CDR3 is TGTGCCTGGAGTGTCAATTCACCCCTCCACTTT. The entire variable domain, with the rest obtained from reference TRBV30 and TRBJ1-6, is as follows: SQTIHQWPATLVQPVGSPLSLECTVEGTSNPNLYWYRQAAGRGLQLLFYSVGIGQISSEVPQNLSASRPQDRQFILSSKKLLLSDSGFYLCAWSVNSPLHFGNGTRLTVT.

The chain uses TRBV25-1 and TRBJ2-7; the match to TRBD2 covers 8 bases. Germline lookup yields CDR1 MGHDK and CDR2 SYGVNS. The CDR3 runs 13 residues. Losses at the gene ends were 4 bases for V and 6 bases for J; bases not matched to a gene: 5. CDR3 bases: TGTGCCAGCAGTGTGTCTCGGGAGGGCGAGCAGTACTTC. It translates to CASSVSREGEQYF.